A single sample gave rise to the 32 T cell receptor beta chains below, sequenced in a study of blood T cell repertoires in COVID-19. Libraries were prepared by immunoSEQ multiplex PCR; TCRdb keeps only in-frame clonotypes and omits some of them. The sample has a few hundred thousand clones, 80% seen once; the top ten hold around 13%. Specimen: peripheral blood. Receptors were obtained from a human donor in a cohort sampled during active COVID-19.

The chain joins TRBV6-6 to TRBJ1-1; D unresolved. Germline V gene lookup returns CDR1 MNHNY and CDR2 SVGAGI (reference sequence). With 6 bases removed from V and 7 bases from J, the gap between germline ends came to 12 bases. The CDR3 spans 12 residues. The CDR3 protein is CASSDRGFEAFF. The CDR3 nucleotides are TGTGCCAGCAGCGACCGAGGCTTTGAAGCTTTCTTT.

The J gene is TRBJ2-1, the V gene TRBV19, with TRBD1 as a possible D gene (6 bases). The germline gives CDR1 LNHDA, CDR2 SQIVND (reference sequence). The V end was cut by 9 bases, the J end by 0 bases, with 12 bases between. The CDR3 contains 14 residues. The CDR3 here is CASRTDRSYNEQFF. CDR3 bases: TGTGCCAGCCGGACAGACCGCTCCTACAATGAGCAGTTCTTC.

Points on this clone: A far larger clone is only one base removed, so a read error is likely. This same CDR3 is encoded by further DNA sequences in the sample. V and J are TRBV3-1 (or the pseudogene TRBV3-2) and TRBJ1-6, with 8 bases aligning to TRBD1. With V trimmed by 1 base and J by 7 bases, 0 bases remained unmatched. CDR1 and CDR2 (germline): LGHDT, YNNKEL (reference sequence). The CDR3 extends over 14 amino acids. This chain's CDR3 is CASSQGQGNSPLHF. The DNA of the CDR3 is TGTGCCAGCAGCCAAGGACAGGGGAATTCACCCCTCCACTTT.

CDR3 region: CASSTRQSREQYF. Written as DNA, the CDR3 is TGTGCCAGCAGCACCCGACAGTCCCGCGAGCAGTACTTC. The J gene is TRBJ2-7, the V gene TRBV14; D is perhaps TRBD1 (5 bases). Germline V lookup: CDR1 SGHDN, CDR2 FVKESK. V lost 5 bases to trimming and J lost 6 bases, with 14 bases between them. The CDR3 spans 13 residues. The full variable domain, its missing parts supplied by reference TRBV14 and TRBJ2-7, is EAGVTQFPSHSVIEKGQTVTLRCDPISGHDNLYWYRRVMGKEIKFLLHFVKESKQDESGMPNNRFLAERTGGTYSTLKVQPAELEDSGVYFCASSTRQSREQYFGPGTRLTVT.

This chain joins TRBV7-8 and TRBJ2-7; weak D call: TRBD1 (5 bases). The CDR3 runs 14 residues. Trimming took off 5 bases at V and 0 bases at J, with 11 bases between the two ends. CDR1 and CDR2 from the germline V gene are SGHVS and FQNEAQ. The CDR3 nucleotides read TGTGCCAGCAGCCGAGGACACCACTCCTACGAGCAGTACTTC. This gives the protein CASSRGHHSYEQYF. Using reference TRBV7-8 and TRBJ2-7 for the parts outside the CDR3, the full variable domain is GAGVSQSPRYKVAKRGQDVALRCDPISGHVSLFWYQQALGQGPEFLTYFQNEAQLDKSGLPSDRFFAERPEGSVSTLKIQRTQQEDSAVYLCASSRGHHSYEQYFGPGTRLTVT.

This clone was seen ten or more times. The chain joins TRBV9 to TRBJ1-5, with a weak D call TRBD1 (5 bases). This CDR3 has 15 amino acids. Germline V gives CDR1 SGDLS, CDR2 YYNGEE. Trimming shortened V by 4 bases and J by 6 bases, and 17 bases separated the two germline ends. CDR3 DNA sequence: TGTGCCAGCAGCCCGTCCTCCGGGGGGTTTCAGCCCCAGCATTTT. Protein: CASSPSSGGFQPQHF.

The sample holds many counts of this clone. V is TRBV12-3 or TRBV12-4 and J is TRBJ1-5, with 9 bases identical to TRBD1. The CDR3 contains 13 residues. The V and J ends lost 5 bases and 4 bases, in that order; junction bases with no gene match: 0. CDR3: CASSGTGNQPQHF. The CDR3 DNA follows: TGTGCCAGCAGTGGGACAGGGAATCAGCCCCAGCATTTT.

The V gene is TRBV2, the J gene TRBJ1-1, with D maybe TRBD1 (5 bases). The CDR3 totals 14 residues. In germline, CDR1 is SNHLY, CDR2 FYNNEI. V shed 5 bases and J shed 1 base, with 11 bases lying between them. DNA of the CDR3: TGTGCCAGCAGTCCAGGGAATCCGAACACTGAAGCTTTCTTT. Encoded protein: CASSPGNPNTEAFF. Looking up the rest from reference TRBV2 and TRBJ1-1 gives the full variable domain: EPEVTQTPSHQVTQMGQEVILRCVPISNHLYFYWYRQILGQKVEFLVSFYNNEISEKSEIFDDQFSVERPDGSNFTLKIRSTKLEDSAMYFCASSPGNPNTEAFFGQGTRLTVV.

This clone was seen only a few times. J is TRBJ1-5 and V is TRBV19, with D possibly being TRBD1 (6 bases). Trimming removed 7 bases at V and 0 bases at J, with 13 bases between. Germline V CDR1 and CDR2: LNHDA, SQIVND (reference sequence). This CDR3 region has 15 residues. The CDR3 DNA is TGTGCCAGTATCTCTCAGGGGTATAGCAATCAGCCCCAGCATTTT. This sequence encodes CASISQGYSNQPQHF.

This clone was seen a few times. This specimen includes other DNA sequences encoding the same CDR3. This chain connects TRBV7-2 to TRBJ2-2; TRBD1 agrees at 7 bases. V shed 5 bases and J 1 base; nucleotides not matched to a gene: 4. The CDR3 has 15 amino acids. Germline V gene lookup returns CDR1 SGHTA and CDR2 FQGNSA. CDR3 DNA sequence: TGTGCCAGCAGCCGCACAGGGGTGAACACCGGGGAGCTGTTTTTT. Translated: CASSRTGVNTGELFF.

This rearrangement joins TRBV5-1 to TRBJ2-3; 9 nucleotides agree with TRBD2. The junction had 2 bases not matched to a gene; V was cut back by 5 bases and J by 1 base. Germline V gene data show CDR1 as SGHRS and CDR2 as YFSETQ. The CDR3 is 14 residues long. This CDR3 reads CASRIAGGTDTQYF. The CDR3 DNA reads TGCGCCAGCAGAATAGCGGGGGGCACAGATACGCAGTATTTT.

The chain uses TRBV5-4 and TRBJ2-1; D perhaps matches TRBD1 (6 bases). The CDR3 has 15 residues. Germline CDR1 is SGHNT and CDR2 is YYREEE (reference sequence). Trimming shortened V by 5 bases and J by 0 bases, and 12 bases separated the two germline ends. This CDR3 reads CASSSGTPSYNEQFF. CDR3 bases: TGTGCCAGCAGTTCCGGGACACCCTCCTACAATGAGCAGTTCTTC.

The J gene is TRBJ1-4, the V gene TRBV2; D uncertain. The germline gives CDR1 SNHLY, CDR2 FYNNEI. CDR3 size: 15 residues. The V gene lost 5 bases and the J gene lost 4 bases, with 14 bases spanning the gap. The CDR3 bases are TGTGCCAGCAGTACAAGACACGCTTATAATGAAAAACTGTTTTTT. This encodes CASSTRHAYNEKLFF. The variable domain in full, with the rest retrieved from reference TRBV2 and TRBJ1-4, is EPEVTQTPSHQVTQMGQEVILRCVPISNHLYFYWYRQILGQKVEFLVSFYNNEISEKSEIFDDQFSVERPDGSNFTLKIRSTKLEDSAMYFCASSTRHAYNEKLFFGSGTQLSVL.

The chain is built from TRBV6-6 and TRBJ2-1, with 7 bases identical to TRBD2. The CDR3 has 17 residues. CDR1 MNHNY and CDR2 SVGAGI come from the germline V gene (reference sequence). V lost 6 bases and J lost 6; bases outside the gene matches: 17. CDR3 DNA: TGTGCCAGCAGGCGAGATGGGGGGGGAACTATTAGCAATGAGCAGTTCTTC. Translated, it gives CASRRDGGGTISNEQFF.

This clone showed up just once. The CDR3 DNA follows: TGTGCCAGCAGCCCGATCCCGGGACAGGTCCGCTCTGGGGCCAACGTCCTGACTTTC. Protein product: CASSPIPGQVRSGANVLTF. The chain is built from TRBV4-2 and TRBJ2-6; 8 bases fit TRBD1. The CDR3 is 19 residues long. Germline-derived CDR1 and CDR2 are LGHNA and YNFKEQ. V was pared by 4 bases and J by 0 bases, with 11 bases of the junction left unmatched.

The CDR3 spells CATQREIASTDTQYF. The CDR3 DNA reads as TGTGCCACCCAGCGGGAGATAGCCTCCACAGATACGCAGTATTTT. The genes are TRBV2 and TRBJ2-3; 8 bases fit TRBD2. V was clipped by 10 bases and J by 2 bases; unmatched bases: 11. Germline V lookup: CDR1 SNHLY, CDR2 FYNNEI. The CDR3 is 15 residues long.

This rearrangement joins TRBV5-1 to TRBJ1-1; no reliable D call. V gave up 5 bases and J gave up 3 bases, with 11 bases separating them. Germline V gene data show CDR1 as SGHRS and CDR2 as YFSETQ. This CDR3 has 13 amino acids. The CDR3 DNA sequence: TGCGCCAGCAGTAAGCGGTCGGACACTGAAGCTTTCTTT. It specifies CASSKRSDTEAFF.

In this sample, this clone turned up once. The CDR3 spells CASRLNRGPNTEAFF. The CDR3 DNA reads as TGTGCCAGTAGGCTGAACAGGGGGCCGAACACTGAAGCTTTCTTT. The chain links TRBV19 to TRBJ1-1, with 9 bases aligning to TRBD1. CDR3 length equals 15 residues. Germline CDR1 reads LNHDA; CDR2 reads SQIVND (reference sequence). The V segment lost 6 bases and the J segment 1 base; nucleotides outside the gene matches: 6.

The CDR3 DNA reads TGTGCCAGTAGTAGGACAGTTTCTGGAAACACCATATATTTT. Amino acid sequence: CASSRTVSGNTIYF. The chain couples TRBV19 to TRBJ1-3; possibly TRBD1 for D (6 bases). The germline V gene encodes CDR1 LNHDA and CDR2 SQIVND (reference sequence). The CDR3 extends over 14 amino acids. V was clipped by 4 bases and J by 1 base, with 8 bases between them.

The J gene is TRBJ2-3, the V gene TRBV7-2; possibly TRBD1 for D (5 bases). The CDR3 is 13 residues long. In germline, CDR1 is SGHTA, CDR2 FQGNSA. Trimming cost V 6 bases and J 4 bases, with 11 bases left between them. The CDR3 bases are TGTGCCAGCAGTTCGACAGCCTCAGATACGCAGTATTTT. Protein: CASSSTASDTQYF.

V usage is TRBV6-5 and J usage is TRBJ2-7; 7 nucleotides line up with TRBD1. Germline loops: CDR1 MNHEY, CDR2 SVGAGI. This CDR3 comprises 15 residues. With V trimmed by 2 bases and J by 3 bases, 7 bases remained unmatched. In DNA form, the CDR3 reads TGTGCCAGCAGTTACCCAGGGACAGCCGTCTACGAGCAGTACTTC. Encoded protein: CASSYPGTAVYEQYF.

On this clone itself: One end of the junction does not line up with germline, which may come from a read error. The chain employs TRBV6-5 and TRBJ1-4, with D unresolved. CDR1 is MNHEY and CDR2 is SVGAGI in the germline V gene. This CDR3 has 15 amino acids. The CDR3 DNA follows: TGTGCCAGCATTTACAGAATAGCAACTAATGAAAAACTGTTTTTT. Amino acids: CASIYRIATNEKLFF.

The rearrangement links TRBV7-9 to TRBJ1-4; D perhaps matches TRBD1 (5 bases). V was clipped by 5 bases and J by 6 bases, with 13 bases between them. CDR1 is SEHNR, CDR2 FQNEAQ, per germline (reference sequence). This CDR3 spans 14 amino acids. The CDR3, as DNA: TGTGCCAGCAGCAAGACAGCGGGCGATGAAAAACTGTTTTTT. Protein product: CASSKTAGDEKLFF. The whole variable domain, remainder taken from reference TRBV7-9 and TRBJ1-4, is DTGVSQNPRHKITKRGQNVTFRCDPISEHNRLYWYRQTLGQGPEFLTYFQNEAQLEKSRLLSDRFSAERPKGSFSTLEIQRTEQGDSAMYLCASSKTAGDEKLFFGSGTQLSVL.

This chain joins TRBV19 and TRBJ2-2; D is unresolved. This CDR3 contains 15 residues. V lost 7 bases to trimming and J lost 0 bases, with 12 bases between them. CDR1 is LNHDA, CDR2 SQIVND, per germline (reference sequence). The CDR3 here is CASTRGRPNTGELFF. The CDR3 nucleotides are TGTGCCAGTACTAGAGGCAGACCGAACACCGGGGAGCTGTTTTTT.

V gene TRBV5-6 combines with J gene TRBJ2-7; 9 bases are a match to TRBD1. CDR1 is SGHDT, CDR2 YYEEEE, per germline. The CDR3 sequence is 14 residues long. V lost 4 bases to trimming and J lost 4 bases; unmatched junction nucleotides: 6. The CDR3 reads CASSRDREWYEQYF. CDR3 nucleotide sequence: TGTGCCAGCAGCCGGGACAGGGAATGGTACGAGCAGTACTTC.

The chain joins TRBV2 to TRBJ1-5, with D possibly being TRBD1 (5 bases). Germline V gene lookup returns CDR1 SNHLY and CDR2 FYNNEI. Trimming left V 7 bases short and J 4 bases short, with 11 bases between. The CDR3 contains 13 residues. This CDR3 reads CASTRDLNQPQHF. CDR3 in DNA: TGTGCCAGCACCAGGGATCTAAATCAGCCCCAGCATTTT. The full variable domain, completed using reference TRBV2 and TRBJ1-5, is EPEVTQTPSHQVTQMGQEVILRCVPISNHLYFYWYRQILGQKVEFLVSFYNNEISEKSEIFDDQFSVERPDGSNFTLKIRSTKLEDSAMYFCASTRDLNQPQHFGDGTRLSIL.

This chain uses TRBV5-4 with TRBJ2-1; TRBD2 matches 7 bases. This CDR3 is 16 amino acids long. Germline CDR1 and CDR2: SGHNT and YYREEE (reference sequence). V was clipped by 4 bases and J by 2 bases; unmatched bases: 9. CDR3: CASSDRGRGAYNEQFF. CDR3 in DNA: TGTGCCAGCAGCGACCGCGGCCGGGGGGCCTACAATGAGCAGTTCTTC. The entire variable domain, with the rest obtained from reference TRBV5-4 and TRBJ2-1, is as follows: ETGVTQSPTHLIKTRGQQVTLRCSSQSGHNTVSWYQQALGQGPQFIFQYYREEENGRGNFPPRFSGLQFPNYSSELNVNALELDDSALYLCASSDRGRGAYNEQFFGPGTRLTVL.

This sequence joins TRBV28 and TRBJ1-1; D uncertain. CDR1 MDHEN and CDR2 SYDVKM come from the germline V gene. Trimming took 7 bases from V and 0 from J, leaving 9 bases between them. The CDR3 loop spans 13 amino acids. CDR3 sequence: CASTSVMNTEAFF. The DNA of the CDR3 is TGTGCCAGCACTAGTGTCATGAACACTGAAGCTTTCTTT.

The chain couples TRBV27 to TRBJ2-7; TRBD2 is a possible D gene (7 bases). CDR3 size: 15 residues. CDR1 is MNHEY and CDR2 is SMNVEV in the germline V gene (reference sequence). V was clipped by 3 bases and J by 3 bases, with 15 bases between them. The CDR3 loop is CASSLGGGSGYEQYF. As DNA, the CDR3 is TGTGCCAGCAGTTTGGGAGGGGGATCGGGCTACGAGCAGTACTTC.

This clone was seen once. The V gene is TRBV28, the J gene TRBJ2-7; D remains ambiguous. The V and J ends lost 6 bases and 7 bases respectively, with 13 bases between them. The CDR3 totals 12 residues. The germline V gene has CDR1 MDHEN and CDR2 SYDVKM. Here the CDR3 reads CASRSTQREQYF. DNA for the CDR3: TGTGCCAGCAGGTCAACCCAGAGGGAGCAGTACTTC.

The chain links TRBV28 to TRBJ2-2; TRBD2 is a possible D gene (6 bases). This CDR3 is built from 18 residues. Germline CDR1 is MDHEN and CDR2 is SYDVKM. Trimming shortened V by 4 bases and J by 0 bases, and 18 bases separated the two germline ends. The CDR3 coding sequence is TGTGCCAGCAGTTCCCCTTTTTGGGGGGAGACGAACACCGGGGAGCTGTTTTTT. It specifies CASSSPFWGETNTGELFF.

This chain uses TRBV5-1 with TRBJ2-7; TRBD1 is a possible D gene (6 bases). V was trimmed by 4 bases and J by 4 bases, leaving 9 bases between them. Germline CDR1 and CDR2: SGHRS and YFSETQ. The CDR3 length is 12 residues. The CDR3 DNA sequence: TGCGCCAGCAGCCTCAGGGGTTACGAGCAGTACTTC. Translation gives CASSLRGYEQYF.